The rows below give T cell receptor beta chains drawn from one sample of a study of T cells in Graves' hyperthyroidism and ophthalmopathy. TCRdb ran MiXCR on the multiplex PCR reads and lists one entry per CDR3 protein. The sample carries roughly 710,000 distinct CDR3 sequences, around a third recorded once. Specimen: blood. These receptors came from a woman between 40 and 55 years old with Graves' hyperthyroidism. Both conserved end residues are part of each CDR3. Fields, in order: D gene, J gene, V gene, clone size, CDR3 DNA, CDR3 protein. The D gene is left open where the match is weak. Clone size is stated in some rows and not others, as once, few, many or a class when expanded.

>.|TRBJ1-5|TRBV20-1|many
TGCAGTGCTAGAGATCTCCGCGACGGATACAATCAGCCCCAGCATTTT
CSARDLRDGYNQPQHF
>TRBD1|TRBJ1-1|TRBV9|few
TGTGCCAGCAGCGTAGAGGGGGCTGGCACTGAAGCTTTCTTT
CASSVEGAGTEAFF
>.|TRBJ2-5|TRBV5-5|many
TGTGCCAGCAGCGGGAGGACGTGGGAGACCCAGTACTTC
CASSGRTWETQYF
>TRBD1|TRBJ2-7|TRBV2|.
TGTGCCAGCAGTTACTCGAGGGACAGGGGAAGCGAGCAGTACTTC
CASSYSRDRGSEQYF
>.|TRBJ2-7|TRBV14|few
TGTGCCAGCAGCCCGAGTGGGGGTTCCACCTACGAGCAGTACTTC
CASSPSGGSTYEQYF
>TRBD1|TRBJ2-7|TRBV27|.
TGTGCCAGCAGTTTTACGGACAGGGGCTACGAGCAGTACTTC
CASSFTDRGYEQYF
>.|TRBJ1-4|TRBV30|.
TGTGCCTGGAGGCCCGGGACGGGTGAAAAACTGTTTTTT
CAWRPGTGEKLFF
>.|TRBJ1-3|TRBV25-1|many
TGTGCCAGCAGTGATACGAATCCAAACACCATATATTTT
CASSDTNPNTIYF
>.|TRBJ2-7|TRBV10-3|.
TGTGCCATCTTCGAAGGGCGAAGCTCCTACAATGAGCAGTACTTC
CAIFEGRSSYNEQYF
>.|TRBJ1-4|TRBV7-8|.
TGTGCCAGCAGCTTAGTGGCAGGGTTAAATGAAAAACTGTTTTTT
CASSLVAGLNEKLFF
>.|TRBJ2-6|TRBV10-3|many
TGTGCCATCAGTGAGGCCATCTCTGGGGCCAACGTCCTGACTTTC
CAISEAISGANVLTF
>.|TRBJ1-2|TRBV15|many
TGTGCCACGCAGGGGCTAGGCTATGGCTACACCTTC
CATQGLGYGYTF
>.|TRBJ2-5|TRBV3-1|.
TGTGCCAGCAGCCAAAATCGAGGAGCGGGTTATCAAGAGACCCAGTACTTC
CASSQNRGAGYQETQYF
>TRBD1|TRBJ2-7|TRBV4-1|.
TGCGCCAGCAGCAAGGTAGCATGGCCGGGACAGAAAGACGAGCAGTACTTC
CASSKVAWPGQKDEQYF
>.|TRBJ1-6|TRBV25-1|.
TGTGCTAGAGATTATCTGGGGCGCGCTAATTCACCCCTCCACTTT
CARDYLGRANSPLHF
>.|TRBJ2-5|TRBV25-1|many
TGTGCCAGCAGTGAATATACCGGGACCCAGTACTTC
CASSEYTGTQYF
>.|TRBJ2-5|TRBV20-1|many
TGCAGTGCTAAGGTCTTCCAAGAGACCCAGTACTTC
CSAKVFQETQYF
>TRBD1|TRBJ1-5|TRBV28|few
TGTGCCAGCAGTTTATTCACAGGGGGCAGAGATCAGCCCCAGCATTTT
CASSLFTGGRDQPQHF
>.|TRBJ1-6|TRBV9|few
TGTGCCAGCCTAATGCGAGGGACCCCGGTCTGGAATTCACCCCTCCACTTT
CASLMRGTPVWNSPLHF
>.|TRBJ1-5|TRBV7-2|.
TGTGCCAGCAGCTCCCAGAGCGGGGCCCGTAATCAGCCCCAGCATTTT
CASSSQSGARNQPQHF
>.|TRBJ2-2|TRBV10-3|.
TGTGCCATCAGCTCTCGGGAAGGGGAGCTGTTTTTT
CAISSREGELFF
>.|TRBJ2-7|TRBV19|.
TGTGCCGGTAGTATTAGGCAGGCCTACGAGCAGTACTTC
CAGSIRQAYEQYF
>.|TRBJ1-4|TRBV29-1|.
TGCAGCTTAACAGGGATCTCTGAAAAACTGTTTTTT
CSLTGISEKLFF
>.|TRBJ2-7|TRBV2|.
TGCGCCAGCAGCCAAGGGCCCCTATTGGCGGCCTACGAGCAGTACTTC
CASSQGPLLAAYEQYF
>TRBD1|TRBJ1-1|TRBV5-1|.
TGCGCCAGCAGCTTCCAGGGGGAGGGCGCTGAAGCTTTCTTT
CASSFQGEGAEAFF
>.|TRBJ1-4|TRBV7-8|.
TGTGCCAGCAAACTTTTAGGAGATCTTAATGAAAAACTGTTTTTT
CASKLLGDLNEKLFF
>.|TRBJ1-1|TRBV7-9|.
TGTGCCACCAGCAGTTACGGCGGCAACACTGAAGCTTTCTTT
CATSSYGGNTEAFF
>.|TRBJ1-1|TRBV29-1|many
TGCAGCGTTGCGACGGCGCAGAACACTGAAGCTTTCTTT
CSVATAQNTEAFF
>TRBD1|TRBJ2-7|TRBV2|few
TGTGCCAGCAGTTACGCCCGACAGGGGCGTACCCACGAGCAGTACTTC
CASSYARQGRTHEQYF
>.|TRBJ2-2|TRBV2|many
TGTGCCAGCAGTTTTAGAGGGATTAGCACCGGGGAGCTGTTTTTT
CASSFRGISTGELFF
>.|TRBJ1-2|TRBV4-3|.
TGCGCCAGCAGCCAAACTTGGCCAGGGAAGGGCTACACCTTC
CASSQTWPGKGYTF
>.|TRBJ1-2|TRBV12-3/TRBV12-4|few
TGTGCCAGCAGACCTCGGCCCTATGGCTACACCTTC
CASRPRPYGYTF
>TRBD1|TRBJ2-5|TRBV24-1|.
TGTGCCACCAGTGATTCCCGGACAGGGGAAGAGACCCAGTACTTC
CATSDSRTGEETQYF
>.|TRBJ2-2|TRBV7-9|many
TGTGCTAGCAGCTTAGCCTCGACCGGGGAGCTGTTTTTT
CASSLASTGELFF
>.|TRBJ1-1|TRBV12-3/TRBV12-4|.
TGTGCCAGCAGCCTGGGAAACAGGTTCGACATGAACACTGAAGCTTTCTTT
CASSLGNRFDMNTEAFF
>TRBD2|TRBJ2-7|TRBV11-2|.
TGTGCCAGCTCACAACAAGCGGGAGGGTCATCCTACGAGCAGTACTTC
CASSQQAGGSSYEQYF
>TRBD1|TRBJ1-2|TRBV12-3/TRBV12-4|few
TGTGCCAGCAGTGATCTGGGACAGGGGGGATTGAGAGGCTATGGCTACACCTTC
CASSDLGQGGLRGYGYTF
>.|TRBJ1-2|TRBV15|.
TGTGCCACCAGCAGTAAGGGACTCAGGGGCTACACCTTC
CATSSKGLRGYTF
>.|TRBJ1-3|TRBV5-1|few
TGCGCCAGCAGCTTGGAGCAAGCTGGAGGAAACACCATATATTTT
CASSLEQAGGNTIYF
>.|TRBJ1-1|TRBV19|.
TGTGCCAGTAGCTTCCGATCGGGGGGTCGGAACACTGAAGCTTTCTTT
CASSFRSGGRNTEAFF
>.|TRBJ1-2|TRBV5-1|.
TGCGCCAGCACCCCGGACGTTTACTACACCTTC
CASTPDVYYTF
>.|TRBJ2-5|TRBV7-9|many
TGTGCCAGCAGCTTAGTCGGAAAGAAGACCCAGTACTTC
CASSLVGKKTQYF
>TRBD1|TRBJ2-6|TRBV12-3/TRBV12-4|.
TGTGCCAGCAGGGACGGACAGGGTGCATCTGGGGCCAACGTCCTGACTTTC
CASRDGQGASGANVLTF
>.|TRBJ1-6|TRBV20-1|few
TGCAGTGCTAGTCACCCGATTAATTCACCCCTCCACTTT
CSASHPINSPLHF
>TRBD2|TRBJ2-7|TRBV5-4|few
TGTGCCAGCAGCCGCGCTTTAGCGGGGTTCTCGGACGAGCAGTACTTC
CASSRALAGFSDEQYF
>.|TRBJ2-5|TRBV20-1|many
TGCAGTGCTAGAGATAATACGGGGACCCAGTACTTC
CSARDNTGTQYF
>TRBD2|TRBJ2-5|TRBV7-2|.
TGTGCCAGCAGCTCCCCGGGACTAGCGGGGTGGTACCAAGAGACCCAGTACTTC
CASSSPGLAGWYQETQYF
>.|TRBJ2-7|TRBV7-2|many
TGTGCCAGCAGCTGGGGGTCGGGGGCATGGGAGCAGTACTTC
CASSWGSGAWEQYF
>.|TRBJ1-6|TRBV5-8|.
TGTGCCAGCAGCTTCCGGGACGGACATCGGGCCCTCCACTTT
CASSFRDGHRALHF
>.|TRBJ1-1|TRBV9|many
TGTGCCAGCAGCCAGGGACACGCGAACACTGAAGCTTTCTTT
CASSQGHANTEAFF
>.|TRBJ1-1|TRBV10-3|.
TGTGCCATCAGACGCCCAGGAAGGGGGAACCTCACTGAAGCTTTCTTT
CAIRRPGRGNLTEAFF
>.|TRBJ1-1|TRBV19|.
TGTGCCAGTAGTATAAAGGGGCGGATCGAGAACACTGAAGCTTTCTTT
CASSIKGRIENTEAFF
>.|TRBJ1-3|TRBV5-6|.
TGTGCCAGCAGCCGACGAGGGACCAGAAACACCATATATTTT
CASSRRGTRNTIYF
>TRBD1|TRBJ1-6|TRBV6-5|.
TGTGCCAGCAGTGCCCGGGACAGATCACCCCTCCACTTT
CASSARDRSPLHF
>.|TRBJ2-7|TRBV4-1|many
TGCGCCAGCAGCCAGAGGGGCGAGGGCTACGAGCAGTACTTC
CASSQRGEGYEQYF
>.|TRBJ2-5|TRBV10-2|.
TGCGCCAGCAGTGACCCACGGCAAAATACAGGGTGGCAGTACTTC
CASSDPRQNTGWQYF